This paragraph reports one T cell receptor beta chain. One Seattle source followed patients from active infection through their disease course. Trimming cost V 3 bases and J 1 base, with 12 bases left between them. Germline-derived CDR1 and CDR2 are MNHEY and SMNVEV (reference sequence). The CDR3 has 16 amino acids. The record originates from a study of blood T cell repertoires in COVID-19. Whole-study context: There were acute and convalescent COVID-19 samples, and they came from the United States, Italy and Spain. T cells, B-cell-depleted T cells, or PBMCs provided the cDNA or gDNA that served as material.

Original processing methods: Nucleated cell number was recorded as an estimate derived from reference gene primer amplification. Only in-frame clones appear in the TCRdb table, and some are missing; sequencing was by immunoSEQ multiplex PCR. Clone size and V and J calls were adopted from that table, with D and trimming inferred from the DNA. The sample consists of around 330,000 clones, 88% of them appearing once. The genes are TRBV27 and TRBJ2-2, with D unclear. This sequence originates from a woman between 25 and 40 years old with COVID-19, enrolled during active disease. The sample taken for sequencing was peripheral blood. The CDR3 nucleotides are TGTGCCAGCAGTTTGTCACCGGGTCGGAACACCGGGGAGCTGTTTTTT. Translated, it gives CASSLSPGRNTGELFF.